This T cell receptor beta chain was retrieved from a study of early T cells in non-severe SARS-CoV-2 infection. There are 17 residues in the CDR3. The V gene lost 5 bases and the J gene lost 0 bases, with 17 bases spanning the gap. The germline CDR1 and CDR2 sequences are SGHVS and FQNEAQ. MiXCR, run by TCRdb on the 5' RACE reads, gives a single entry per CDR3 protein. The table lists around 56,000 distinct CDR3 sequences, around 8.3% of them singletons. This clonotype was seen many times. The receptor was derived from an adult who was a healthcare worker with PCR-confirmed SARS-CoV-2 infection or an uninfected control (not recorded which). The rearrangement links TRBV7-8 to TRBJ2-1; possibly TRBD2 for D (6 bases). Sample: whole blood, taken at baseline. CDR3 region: CASSPFWEASSYNEQFF. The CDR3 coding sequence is TGTGCCAGCAGCCCGTTTTGGGAGGCGAGCTCCTACAATGAGCAGTTCTTC. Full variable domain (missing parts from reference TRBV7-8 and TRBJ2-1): GAGVSQSPRYKVAKRGQDVALRCDPISGHVSLFWYQQALGQGPEFLTYFQNEAQLDKSGLPSDRFFAERPEGSVSTLKIQRTQQEDSAVYLCASSPFWEASSYNEQFFGPGTRLTVL.